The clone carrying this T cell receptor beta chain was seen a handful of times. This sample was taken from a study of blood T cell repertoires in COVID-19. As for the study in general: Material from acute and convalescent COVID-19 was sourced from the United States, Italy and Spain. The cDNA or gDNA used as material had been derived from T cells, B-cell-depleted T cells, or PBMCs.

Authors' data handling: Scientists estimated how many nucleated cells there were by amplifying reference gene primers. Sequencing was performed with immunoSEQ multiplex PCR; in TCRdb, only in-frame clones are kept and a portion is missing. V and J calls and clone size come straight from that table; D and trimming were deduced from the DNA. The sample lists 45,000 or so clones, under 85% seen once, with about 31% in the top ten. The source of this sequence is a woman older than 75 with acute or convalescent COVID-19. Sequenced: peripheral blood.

The CDR3 nucleotides read TGCGCCAGCAGCTCCGAAGCGAACACTGAAGCTTTCTTT. Its protein product is CASSSEANTEAFF. The chain combines TRBV5-1 with TRBJ1-1; D unclear. The CDR3 consists of 13 residues. Germline lookup yields CDR1 SGHRS and CDR2 YFSETQ. V lost 3 bases to trimming and J lost 1 base, with 7 bases between them.